The rows below give T cell receptor beta chains drawn from one sample of a study. TCRdb used MiXCR to reprocess the 5' RACE reads, holding one entry per CDR3 protein. The data contain fewer than 40,000 distinct CDR3 sequences, roughly 25% of them singletons. Material for sequencing was memory CD4+ T cells sorted from blood. The receptor set was obtained from a female donor with breast cancer. CDR3s include the opening cysteine and the closing phenylalanine or tryptophan.

j_call: TRBJ2-7
cdr3_length: 15
v_call: TRBV10-3
cdr3_aa: CAISGGRDRGPEQYF

j_call: TRBJ2-1
cdr3_length: 16
v_call: TRBV3-1
cdr3_aa: CASSQVPSGTYNEQFF

j_call: TRBJ2-7
cdr3_length: 14
v_call: TRBV28
cdr3_aa: CASSLSQTLYEQYF

j_call: TRBJ2-1
cdr3_length: 11
v_call: TRBV12-3/TRBV12-4
cdr3_aa: CASIRGNEQFF

j_call: TRBJ2-2
cdr3_length: 14
v_call: TRBV24-1
cdr3_aa: CATSAYRETGELFF

j_call: TRBJ1-4
cdr3_length: 16
v_call: TRBV27
cdr3_aa: CASSLHPVAINEKLFF

j_call: TRBJ1-4
cdr3_length: 15
v_call: TRBV15
cdr3_aa: CATSRDKVNNEKLFF

j_call: TRBJ1-1
cdr3_length: 12
v_call: TRBV20-1
cdr3_aa: CSPGHPNTEAFF

j_call: TRBJ2-7
cdr3_length: 13
v_call: TRBV10-3
cdr3_aa: CAIQDRSGYEQYF

j_call: TRBJ2-2
cdr3_length: 15
v_call: TRBV27
cdr3_aa: CASGRMTGNTGELFF

j_call: TRBJ2-7
cdr3_length: 13
v_call: TRBV27
cdr3_aa: CASTPTGGNEQYF

j_call: TRBJ1-6
cdr3_length: 14
v_call: TRBV9
cdr3_aa: CASSNRDRTLPLHF

j_call: TRBJ1-5
cdr3_length: 14
v_call: TRBV5-5
cdr3_aa: CASSPGQGSQPQHF

j_call: TRBJ1-1
cdr3_length: 15
v_call: TRBV9
cdr3_aa: CASSAPGQLNTEAFF

j_call: TRBJ2-7
cdr3_length: 16
v_call: TRBV4-1
cdr3_aa: CASSLEPPRRAYEQYF

j_call: TRBJ1-5
cdr3_length: 15
v_call: TRBV4-2
cdr3_aa: CASSPPGGGNQPQHF

j_call: TRBJ2-1
cdr3_length: 12
v_call: TRBV7-6
cdr3_aa: CASSSRFNEQFF

j_call: TRBJ2-5
cdr3_length: 14
v_call: TRBV2
cdr3_aa: CASSRLAAQETQYF

j_call: TRBJ2-1
cdr3_length: 12
v_call: TRBV7-3
cdr3_aa: CASSFAGHEQFF

j_call: TRBJ2-1
cdr3_length: 16
v_call: TRBV28
cdr3_aa: CASTLLPDQTGGEQFF

j_call: TRBJ2-5
cdr3_length: 13
v_call: TRBV11-3
cdr3_aa: CASSPRNQETQYF

j_call: TRBJ2-2
cdr3_length: 19
v_call: TRBV27
cdr3_aa: CASSLWQKLVTSNTGELFF

j_call: TRBJ1-1
cdr3_length: 15
v_call: TRBV4-1
cdr3_aa: CASSPGQGVDTEAFF

j_call: TRBJ1-1
cdr3_length: 14
v_call: TRBV4-1
cdr3_aa: CASSLGGRNTEAFF

j_call: TRBJ1-5
cdr3_length: 14
v_call: TRBV12-3/TRBV12-4
cdr3_aa: CASSPPGLQQPQHF

j_call: TRBJ2-1
cdr3_length: 15
v_call: TRBV7-9
cdr3_aa: CASSLVQGARHEQFF

j_call: TRBJ2-7
cdr3_length: 16
v_call: TRBV6-5
cdr3_aa: CASSPTPSGTDYEQYF

j_call: TRBJ1-1
cdr3_length: 12
v_call: TRBV29-1
cdr3_aa: CGASDINTEAFF

j_call: TRBJ2-7
cdr3_length: 13
v_call: TRBV14
cdr3_aa: CASSHDRGYEQYF

j_call: TRBJ2-7
cdr3_length: 16
v_call: TRBV4-2
cdr3_aa: CASSQGDTSGSYEQYF

j_call: TRBJ1-1
cdr3_length: 13
v_call: TRBV28
cdr3_aa: CASSPRIGTEAFF

j_call: TRBJ2-2
cdr3_length: 17
v_call: TRBV7-3
cdr3_aa: CASSLVGTGGNTGELFF

j_call: TRBJ1-3
cdr3_length: 10
v_call: TRBV12-3/TRBV12-4
cdr3_aa: CASAKRGSLF

j_call: TRBJ1-6
cdr3_length: 16
v_call: TRBV5-4
cdr3_aa: CASSPPGGDRDSPLHF

j_call: TRBJ2-1
cdr3_length: 15
v_call: TRBV9
cdr3_aa: CASSVVSRGLNEQFF

j_call: TRBJ2-2
cdr3_length: 12
v_call: TRBV27
cdr3_aa: CASSKGTGELSF

j_call: TRBJ2-7
cdr3_length: 15
v_call: TRBV4-1
cdr3_aa: CASSHRDTSSYEQYF

j_call: TRBJ2-7
cdr3_length: 16
v_call: TRBV27
cdr3_aa: CASSFQLAGDSYEQYF

j_call: TRBJ2-7
cdr3_length: 13
v_call: TRBV29-1
cdr3_aa: CSVEVQGNYEQYF

j_call: TRBJ1-5
cdr3_length: 14
v_call: TRBV4-2
cdr3_aa: CASSQGRQNQPQHF

j_call: TRBJ1-2
cdr3_length: 18
v_call: TRBV12-3/TRBV12-4
cdr3_aa: CASSLWPSPNQAPDGYTF

j_call: TRBJ2-5
cdr3_length: 12
v_call: TRBV5-4
cdr3_aa: CASSLDSETQYF

j_call: TRBJ1-4
cdr3_length: 13
v_call: TRBV9
cdr3_aa: CASSQGTAEKLFF

j_call: TRBJ1-2
cdr3_length: 13
v_call: TRBV5-4
cdr3_aa: CASRRDRDQNYTF

j_call: TRBJ1-1
cdr3_length: 14
v_call: TRBV6-1
cdr3_aa: CASSAGAAGTEAFF

j_call: TRBJ2-1
cdr3_length: 12
v_call: TRBV27
cdr3_aa: CASSSSSVEQFF

j_call: TRBJ2-5
cdr3_length: 19
v_call: TRBV5-6
cdr3_aa: CASSLGGPVTYQGIETQYF